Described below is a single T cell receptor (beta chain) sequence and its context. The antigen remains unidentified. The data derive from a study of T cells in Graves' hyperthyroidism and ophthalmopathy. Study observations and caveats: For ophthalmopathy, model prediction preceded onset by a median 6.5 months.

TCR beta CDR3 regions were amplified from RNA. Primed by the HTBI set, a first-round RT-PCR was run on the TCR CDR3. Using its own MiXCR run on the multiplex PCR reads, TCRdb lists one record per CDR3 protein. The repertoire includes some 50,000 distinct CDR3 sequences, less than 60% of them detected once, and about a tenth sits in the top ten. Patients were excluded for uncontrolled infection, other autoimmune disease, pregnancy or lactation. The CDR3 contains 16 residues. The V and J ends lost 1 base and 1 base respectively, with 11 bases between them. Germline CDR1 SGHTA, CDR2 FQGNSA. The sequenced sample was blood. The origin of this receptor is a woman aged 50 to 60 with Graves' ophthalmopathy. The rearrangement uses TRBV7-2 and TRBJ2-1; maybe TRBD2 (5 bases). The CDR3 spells CASSLGWETSYNEQFF. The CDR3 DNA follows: TGTGCCAGCAGCTTAGGGTGGGAGACGTCCTACAATGAGCAGTTCTTC. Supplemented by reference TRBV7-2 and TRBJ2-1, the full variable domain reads GAGVSQSPSNKVTEKGKDVELRCDPISGHTALYWYRQSLGQGLEFLIYFQGNSAPDKSGLPSDRFSAERTGGSVSTLTIQRTQQEDSAVYLCASSLGWETSYNEQFFGPGTRLTVL.